A single sample gave rise to the 4 T cell receptor beta chains below, sequenced in a study of blood T cell repertoires in COVID-19. Method: immunoSEQ multiplex PCR; TCRdb's copy keeps in-frame clones and lacks some. The sample shows fewer than 80,000 clones, about nine tenths of them seen only once. Material for sequencing was peripheral blood. These receptors originate from a human donor in a cohort sampled during active COVID-19.

The V and J genes are TRBV19 and TRBJ2-5; TRBD2 aligns across 8 bases. This CDR3 contains 17 residues. J gave up 5 bases and V 4 bases, and 15 bases lay outside the gene matches. The germline gives CDR1 LNHDA, CDR2 SQIVND (reference sequence). CDR3 nucleotide sequence: TGTGCCAGTAGTACCCCGGGGGGGGGAGGGTCTTGGGAGACCCAGTACTTC. It encodes CASSTPGGGGSWETQYF.

This chain connects TRBV10-3 to TRBJ2-7, with TRBD2 as a possible D gene (6 bases). Germline CDR1 ENHRY, CDR2 SYGVKD. Deletions cut 0 bases from V and 7 bases from J, with 16 bases between. The CDR3 has 15 residues. The CDR3 DNA reads as TGTGCCATCAGTGAGTCGGGGGGAGTGAGGCCAGAGCAGTACTTC. Residues: CAISESGGVRPEQYF.

The chain combines TRBV6-2 or TRBV6-3 with TRBJ1-1; weak D call: TRBD1 (5 bases). Germline V gene sequence: CDR1 MNHEY, CDR2 SVGEGT. This CDR3 is built from 15 residues. Trimming took 5 bases from V and 1 from J, leaving 14 bases between them. CDR3 in amino acids: CASSTQGGANTEAFF. The CDR3 nucleotides read TGTGCCAGCAGTACCCAGGGAGGTGCGAACACTGAAGCTTTCTTT.

The chain joins TRBV9 to TRBJ1-5, with 9 bases fitting TRBD1. Germline CDR1 is SGDLS and CDR2 is YYNGEE. The junction had 2 bases not matched to a gene; V was cut back by 2 bases and J by 2 bases. The CDR3 extends over 15 amino acids. CDR3 bases: TGTGCCAGCAGCGTGGGACAGGGAGGCAATCAGCCCCAGCATTTT. Its protein product is CASSVGQGGNQPQHF.